The 14 T cell receptor beta chains reported below all come from one sample, sequenced in a study of identical twins (dated by TCRdb to between 2015 and 2016). The receptor library was made with 5' RACE. Sequencing was carried out with an Illumina HiSeq 2000. TCRdb reworked the public reads: Q25 trimming with fastp, MiXCR clone assembly, productive beta chains retained. Rows are combined by CDR3 protein, so each entry shows the most common genes and DNA. The table for this sample lists 650,000 to 750,000 distinct CDR3 sequences; roughly 20% of them were counted only once. The top ten hold 4% to 4.5% of the sample. This sample also belongs to another study, concerning T cells expressing NK-cell markers.

Sequencing input: PBMCs. The source of these receptors is a young woman in good health.

In this sample, this clonotype turned up a few times. The chain's CDR3 is CASRSPPGQGAGDTQYF. In nucleotides, the CDR3 is TGTGCCAGCAGATCCCCACCGGGACAGGGGGCTGGAGATACGCAGTATTTT. V gene TRBV28 combines with J gene TRBJ2-3; 12 positions match TRBD1. CDR1 and CDR2 from the germline V gene are MDHEN and SYDVKM. V shed 6 bases and J 5 bases; nucleotides not matched to a gene: 12. The CDR3 is made up of 17 amino acids.

This clonotype was seen repeatedly, ten times or more. The chain is built from TRBV7-9 and TRBJ2-1; 12 bases line up with TRBD2. This CDR3 has 16 residues. Losses at the gene ends were 0 bases for V and 8 bases for J; bases not matched to a gene: 5. Germline loops: CDR1 SEHNR, CDR2 FQNEAQ (reference sequence). CDR3 loop: CASSLAGTSGWDEQFF. CDR3 DNA sequence: TGTGCCAGCAGCTTAGCCGGGACTAGCGGGTGGGATGAGCAGTTCTTC. The full variable domain, in which reference TRBV7-9 and TRBJ2-1 provide the parts outside the CDR3, is DTGVSQNPRHKITKRGQNVTFRCDPISEHNRLYWYRQTLGQGPEFLTYFQNEAQLEKSRLLSDRFSAERPKGSFSTLEIQRTEQGDSAMYLCASSLAGTSGWDEQFFGPGTRLTVL.

There are a few counts of this clonotype. CDR3 in DNA: TGTGCCAGCAGCTTAGTACAGATGGGTGATACGCAGTATTTT. Its translation: CASSLVQMGDTQYF. The chain combines TRBV7-2 with TRBJ2-3; D not certain. The length of the CDR3 is 14 residues. Trimming removed 1 base at V and 6 bases at J, with 11 bases between. The germline CDR1 and CDR2 sequences are SGHTA and FQGNSA.

This clonotype has a handful of counts. This sequence joins TRBV4-2 and TRBJ2-5; TRBD2 matches 7 bases. With V trimmed by 0 bases and J by 2 bases, 6 bases remained unmatched. Germline V gives CDR1 LGHNA, CDR2 YNFKEQ. The CDR3 has 16 amino acids. CDR3 DNA: TGTGCCAGCAGCCAAGATATCCGGGGGGAACAAGAGACCCAGTACTTC. It translates to CASSQDIRGEQETQYF.

The chain links TRBV10-3 to TRBJ2-5; 7 bases agree with TRBD1. The germline gives CDR1 ENHRY, CDR2 SYGVKD. Germline trimming cut 0 bases from V and 3 bases from J; bases unmatched to any gene: 7. The length of the CDR3 is 16 residues. The CDR3 is CAISESYRGFKETQYF. As DNA, the CDR3 is TGTGCCATCAGTGAGTCATACAGGGGATTCAAAGAGACCCAGTACTTC.

V is TRBV18 and J is TRBJ2-3, with D hard to call. The germline gives CDR1 KGHSH, CDR2 LQKENI. There are 15 residues in the CDR3. Trimming stripped 6 bases from V and 4 bases from J, with 17 bases between. CDR3 coding DNA: TGTGCCAGCTCCCTCACCCAAGGGTCGGCAGATACGCAGTATTTT. It yields the protein CASSLTQGSADTQYF.

This clonotype occurred a few times. The chain recombines TRBV5-1 with TRBJ1-6, with D perhaps TRBD1 (6 bases). The ends were cut back, 2 bases at V and 6 bases at J, with 12 bases in the middle. This CDR3 is 15 amino acids long. Germline CDR1 and CDR2: SGHRS and YFSETQ. CDR3 in DNA: TGCGCCAGCAGCTTCCCGGACAGCCTTAATTCACCCCTCCACTTT. This codes for CASSFPDSLNSPLHF. The full variable domain, rest sourced from reference TRBV5-1 and TRBJ1-6, is KAGVTQTPRYLIKTRGQQVTLSCSPISGHRSVSWYQQTPGQGLQFLFEYFSETQRNKGNFPGRFSGRQFSNSRSEMNVSTLELGDSALYLCASSFPDSLNSPLHFGNGTRLTVT.

This clonotype was seen more than once but under ten times. The chain has TRBV5-5 and TRBJ2-5, with a possible D match to TRBD1 (5 bases). CDR1 is SGHKS and CDR2 is YYEKEE in the germline V gene (reference sequence). The CDR3 is 13 residues long. V was clipped by 4 bases and J by 6 bases, with 13 bases between them. DNA of the CDR3: TGTGCCAGCAGCATGGACAAACACCAGACCCAGTACTTC. The encoded protein is CASSMDKHQTQYF.

In this sample, this clonotype turned up a few times. V is TRBV12-3 or TRBV12-4 and J is TRBJ1-5; D is undetermined. The length of the CDR3 is 14 residues. V was trimmed by 2 bases and J by 4 bases, leaving 9 bases between them. CDR3 nucleotide sequence: TGTGCCAGCAGTTTATTGGTAGGGAATCAGCCCCAGCATTTT. Translating gives CASSLLVGNQPQHF.

This clonotype was seen only a few times. The CDR3 DNA reads TGCAGTGTTCGGACTAGCGGTCCAGATACGCAGTATTTT. Translation: CSVRTSGPDTQYF. The chain joins TRBV20-1 to TRBJ2-3, with 10 bases identical to TRBD2. CDR3 length: 13 residues. Germline V gives CDR1 DFQATT, CDR2 SNEGSKA (reference sequence). V dropped 7 bases and J dropped 4; count of bases not matched to a gene: 5.

The chain couples TRBV9 to TRBJ2-5; TRBD1 might be the D (6 bases). The CDR3 runs 14 residues. The V gene's germline CDR1 is SGDLS and CDR2 YYNGEE. Trimming left V 0 bases short and J 5 bases short, with 11 bases between. CDR3 DNA sequence: TGTGCCAGCAGCGTAGAGGGGCAGGGGGAGACCCAGTACTTC. Translating gives CASSVEGQGETQYF. The full variable domain, rest sourced from reference TRBV9 and TRBJ2-5, is DSGVTQTPKHLITATGQRVTLRCSPRSGDLSVYWYQQSLDQGLQFLIQYYNGEERAKGNILERFSAQQFPDLHSELNLSSLELGDSALYFCASSVEGQGETQYFGPGTRLLVL.

This clonotype was counted between two and nine times. This chain uses TRBV12-3 or TRBV12-4 with TRBJ2-1; weak D call: TRBD1 (5 bases). Trimming cost V 3 bases and J 5 bases, with 8 bases left between them. The CDR3 has 13 amino acids. CDR3 bases: TGTGCCAGCAGTTTTCAGGGAAACAATGAGCAGTTCTTC. Translation gives CASSFQGNNEQFF.

The genes are TRBV10-3 and TRBJ2-3; D remains ambiguous. The CDR3 length is 14 residues. Germline assignment: CDR1 ENHRY and CDR2 SYGVKD. With 5 bases removed from V and 1 base from J, the gap between germline ends came to 10 bases. Written as DNA, the CDR3 is TGTGCCATCAGTTCTGCGGCTGGCACAGATACGCAGTATTTT. Translated, it gives CAISSAAGTDTQYF.

This clonotype was seen a few times. The gene calls are TRBV6-6 and TRBJ2-7; weak D call: TRBD2 (5 bases). V lost 5 bases, J lost 3 bases, and 11 bases lay in between. The germline V gene has CDR1 MNHNY and CDR2 SVGAGI (reference sequence). The CDR3 is 13 amino acids. The CDR3 sequence: CASSDGIYYEQYF. As DNA, the CDR3 is TGTGCCAGCAGTGACGGGATTTACTACGAGCAGTACTTC.